This T cell receptor beta chain derives from a study of T cell repertoires in cytomegalovirus infection. Study at large: Evidence of both CMV infection and a matching HLA type came from public TCR beta signatures. Findings and limits, study-wide: Accumulated public TCR beta family frequency recognized individuals carrying CMV together with the relevant HLA. Ex vivo responses were dominated by HLA-C-restricted CMV-specific TCR beta clonotypes.

On this clonotype: What it binds is unknown.

The CDR3 contains 12 residues. Trimming took 7 bases from V and 7 from J; bases not matched to a gene: 5. Germline V gives CDR1 SNHLY, CDR2 FYNNEI. TCRdb fed the reads into MiXCR, producing one record per CDR3 protein. The sample shows under 800,000 distinct CDR3 sequences, less than 25% of them seen only once. This receptor was taken from a human donor in good health (CMV status not recorded). Some clones in this sample may be carry-over from other donors' samples. The specimen was CD8+ T cells from PBMCs. This rearrangement joins TRBV2 to TRBJ1-2, with 8 nucleotides matching TRBD1. The CDR3 DNA is TGTGCCAGCATTAACAGGGGGACTGGCTACACCTTC. It encodes CASINRGTGYTF.